This T cell receptor beta chain was sequenced during a study of OX40 agonist ivuxolimab in advanced cancers. For the study in its entirety: Ivuxolimab, which targeted the costimulatory receptor OX40 (CD134), was an agonistic, fully human IgG2 monoclonal antibody. Intravenous ivuxolimab was administered to patients every 2 weeks at six dose levels: 0.01, 0.1, 0.3, 1.5, 3 and 10 mg/kg. Of the 50 to 55 dose-escalation patients, hepatocellular carcinoma was present in 19, melanoma in roughly 15, renal cell carcinoma in 9 and head and neck cancer in 9. A male proportion of roughly 80% and a mean age of approximately 62 years, ranging from roughly 23 to 85, were recorded for the dose-escalation cohort. Prior anti-PD-1, anti-PD-L1 or anti-CTLA-4 therapy was permitted, and checkpoint inhibitors had been received by 40% to 50% of dose-escalation patients. Partial responses occurred in three dose-escalation patients: two with cutaneous melanoma and one with hepatocellular carcinoma. Peripheral TCRbeta sequencing was intended to test whether TCR sequence diversity was altered and clonal T-cell expansion was caused by ivuxolimab. The paper describes the monotherapy dose-escalation part (N = 52 patients) of the phase I trial of ivuxolimab.

For sequencing of the TCRbeta CDR3 region, genomic DNA was extracted from the sorted cells. TCRbeta CDR3 regions were sequenced using the immunoSEQ Assay. The table was pulled from immuneACCESS by TCRdb, which kept in-frame rearrangements only. Such tables lose some clones; where checked, under half of the loss comes from unresolved V genes, and the rest has no known cause. Counted in this sample were 100,000 or so clones; roughly 90% of them appeared once. The ten top clones hold less than 3.5% of the sample. The trial excluded patients who had a history of autoimmune disease or who were on systemic immunosuppression. Peripheral blood for TCR sequencing was collected from all dose cohorts at baseline, on cycle 4 day 1, and on cycle 7 day 1. The samples were taken from a phase I, first-in-human, multicenter, open-label dose-escalation trial of ivuxolimab. Adults with locally advanced or metastatic head and neck squamous cell, hepatocellular, melanoma or renal cell carcinoma were enrolled in the trial. CD4+ and CD8+ T cells were sorted separately from peripheral blood before TCR sequencing.

On this clone: Its antigen target is currently unknown. Base quality data are lacking; no much larger clone is found one base away.

Overall study results and their limits: The antigen specificity of the peripheral T cells that underwent clonal expansion was not determined. After ivuxolimab, expanded clones were on average more numerous among CD8+ T cells than among CD4+ T cells. Low levels of normalized T-cell clonal expansion were also seen in some nonresponding patients. In partial responders in the 0.1-3.0 mg/kg groups, normalized peripheral clonal expansion was found to be among the lowest, especially among CD8+ T cells. At doses of 0.1 to 3.0 mg/kg, clonal expansion of both CD4+ and CD8+ blood T cells was observed from baseline to week 6.

The CDR3 runs 14 amino acids, cysteine and phenylalanine included. Just CDR3 DNA is preserved here, 42 bases in frame from base 1. CDR1 LNHDA and CDR2 SQIVND are derived from the germline V gene (reference sequence). V was cut back by 1 base and J by 5 bases, leaving a gap of 12 bases between them. The TCR was taken from an adult with an advanced solid tumor such as melanoma, head and neck, liver or kidney cancer. Sequenced here: CD4+ or CD8+ T cells sorted from blood, sampled in a trial of the OX40 agonist ivuxolimab. The receptor chain draws on TRBV19 and TRBJ2-7, with a tentative D gene TRBD2 over 6 matching bases. The nucleotide sequence reads TGTGCCAGTAGTATAGTGGGGCGGGGCAACGAGCAGTACTTC. The encoded protein is CASSIVGRGNEQYF.